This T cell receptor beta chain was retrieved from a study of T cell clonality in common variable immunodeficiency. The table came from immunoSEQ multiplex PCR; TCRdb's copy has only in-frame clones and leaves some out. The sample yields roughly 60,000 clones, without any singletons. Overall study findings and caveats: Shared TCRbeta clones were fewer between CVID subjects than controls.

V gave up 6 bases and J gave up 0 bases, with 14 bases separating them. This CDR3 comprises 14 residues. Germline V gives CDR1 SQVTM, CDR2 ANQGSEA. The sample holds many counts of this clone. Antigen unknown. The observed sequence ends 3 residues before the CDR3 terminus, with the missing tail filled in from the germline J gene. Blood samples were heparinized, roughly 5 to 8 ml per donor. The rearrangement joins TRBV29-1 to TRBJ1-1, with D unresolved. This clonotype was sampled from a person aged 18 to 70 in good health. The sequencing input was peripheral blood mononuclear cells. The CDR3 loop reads CSVVKQILNTEAFF. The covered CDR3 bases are TGCAGCGTGGTGAAACAGATCCTGAACACTGAA.